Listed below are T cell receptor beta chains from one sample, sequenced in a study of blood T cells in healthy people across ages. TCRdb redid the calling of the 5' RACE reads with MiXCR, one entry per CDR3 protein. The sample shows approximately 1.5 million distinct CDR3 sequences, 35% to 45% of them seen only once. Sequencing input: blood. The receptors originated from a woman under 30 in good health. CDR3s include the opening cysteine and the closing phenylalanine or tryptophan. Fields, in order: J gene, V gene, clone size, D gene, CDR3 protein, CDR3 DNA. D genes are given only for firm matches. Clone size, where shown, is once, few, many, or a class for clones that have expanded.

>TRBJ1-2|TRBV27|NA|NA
CASSLQGRFNYGYTF
TGTGCCAGCAGTTTACAGGGGAGGTTTAACTATGGCTACACCTTC
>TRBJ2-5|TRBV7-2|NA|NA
CASSLVTPFDWAQETQYF
TGTGCCAGCAGCTTAGTCACCCCGTTTGATTGGGCCCAAGAGACCCAGTACTTC
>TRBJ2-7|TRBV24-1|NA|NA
CATGQGSCEQYF
TGTGCCACCGGCCAGGGTTCCTGCGAGCAGTACTTC
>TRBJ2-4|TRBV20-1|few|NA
CSGLLNIQYF
TGCAGTGGACTTTTAAACATTCAGTACTTC
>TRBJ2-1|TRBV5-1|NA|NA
CASRETTYNEQFF
TGCGCCAGCAGAGAGACAACATACAATGAGCAGTTCTTC
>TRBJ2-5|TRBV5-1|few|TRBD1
CASRRDRVQETQYF
TGCGCCAGCAGGCGTGACAGGGTTCAAGAGACCCAGTACTTC
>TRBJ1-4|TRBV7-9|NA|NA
CASSARRNEKLFF
TGTGCCAGCAGCGCCCGAAGGAATGAAAAACTGTTTTTT
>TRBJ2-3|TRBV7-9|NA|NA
CASSLPSGDTQYF
TGTGCCAGCAGCTTACCCTCGGGGGATACGCAGTATTTT
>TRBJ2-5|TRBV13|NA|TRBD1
CASSLEGTGNQETQYF
TGTGCCAGCAGCTTAGAGGGGACAGGGAACCAAGAGACCCAGTACTTC
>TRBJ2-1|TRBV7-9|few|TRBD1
CASSTRTGGPYNEQFF
TGTGCCAGCAGCACCCGGACAGGGGGGCCCTACAATGAGCAGTTCTTC
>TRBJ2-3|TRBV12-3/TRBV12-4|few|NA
CASSPHSSTDTQYF
TGTGCCAGCAGTCCACATTCTAGCACAGATACGCAGTATTTT
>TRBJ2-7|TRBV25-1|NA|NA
CASSDPSHKGTYEQYF
TGTGCCAGCAGTGACCCTTCCCACAAAGGGACCTACGAGCAGTACTTC
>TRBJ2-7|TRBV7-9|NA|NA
CASSPGNPYEQYF
TGTGCCAGCAGCCCCGGCAACCCCTACGAGCAGTACTTC
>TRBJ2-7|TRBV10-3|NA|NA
CAISESYRNSYEQYF
TGTGCCATCAGTGAGTCGTATAGGAACTCCTACGAGCAGTACTTC
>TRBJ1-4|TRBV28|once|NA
CASTRGRTEKLFF
TGTGCCAGCACTCGAGGAAGAACTGAAAAACTGTTTTTT
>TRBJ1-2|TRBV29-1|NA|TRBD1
CSVEAVPRQGATYGYTF
TGCAGCGTTGAAGCCGTCCCAAGACAGGGGGCCACCTATGGCTACACCTTC
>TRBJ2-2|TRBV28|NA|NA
CASSLDRWAGELFF
TGTGCCAGCAGTCTCGATAGGTGGGCCGGGGAGCTGTTTTTT
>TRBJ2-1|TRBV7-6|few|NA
CASSLGEEGEQFF
TGTGCCAGCAGCTTAGGAGAGGAGGGTGAGCAGTTCTTC
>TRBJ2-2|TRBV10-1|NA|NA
CASSKQRTGELFF
TGCGCCAGCAGCAAACAGAGAACCGGGGAGCTGTTTTTT
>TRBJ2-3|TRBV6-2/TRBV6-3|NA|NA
CASSFTAGTWSNTQYF
TGTGCCAGCAGTTTTACGGCCGGGACCTGGTCGAATACGCAGTATTTT
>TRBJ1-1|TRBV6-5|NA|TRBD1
CASSRGSTGGQNEAFF
TGTGCCAGCAGCCGGGGGTCTACAGGGGGGCAAAATGAAGCTTTCTTT
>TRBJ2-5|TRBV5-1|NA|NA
CASSPGASYKQYF
TGCGCCAGCAGCCCGGGGGCGTCCTACAAGCAGTACTTC
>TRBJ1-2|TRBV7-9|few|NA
CASSLAYGVYGYTF
TGTGCCAGCAGCTTAGCGTACGGAGTCTATGGCTACACCTTC
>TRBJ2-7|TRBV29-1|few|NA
CSVIIPTVSYNEQYF
TGCAGCGTTATAATACCGACTGTCTCCTACAATGAGCAGTACTTC
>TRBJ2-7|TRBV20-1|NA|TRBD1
CSATGAGTGVSDEQYF
TGCAGTGCTACCGGAGCCGGGACAGGGGTTAGCGACGAGCAGTACTTC
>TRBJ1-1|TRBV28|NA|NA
CASSFGLRGGITEAFF
TGTGCCAGCAGTTTCGGTTTGAGGGGAGGGATTACTGAAGCTTTCTTT
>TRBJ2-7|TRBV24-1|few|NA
CATSDLHGYEQYF
TGTGCCACCAGTGACCTCCATGGCTACGAGCAGTACTTC
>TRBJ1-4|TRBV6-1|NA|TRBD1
CASSATGAGNEKLFF
TGTGCCAGCAGTGCGACAGGGGCAGGGAATGAAAAACTGTTTTTT
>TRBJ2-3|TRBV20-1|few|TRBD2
CSAISAGGQYTQYF
TGCAGTGCTATTAGCGCGGGAGGGCAGTATACGCAGTATTTT
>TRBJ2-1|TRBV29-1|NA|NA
CSVDEEQFF
TGCAGCGTTGACGAGGAGCAGTTCTTC
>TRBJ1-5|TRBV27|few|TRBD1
CASSLQGASQPQHF
TGTGCCAGCAGTCTTCAGGGGGCTTCCCAGCCCCAGCATTTT
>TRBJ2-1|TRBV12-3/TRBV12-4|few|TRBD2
CASSLGLTVNNEQFF
TGTGCCAGCAGTTTGGGACTAACCGTTAACAATGAGCAGTTCTTC
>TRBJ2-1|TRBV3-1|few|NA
CASSLGRGGASVEQFF
TGTGCCAGCAGCCTGGGGAGGGGGGGGGCTTCCGTTGAGCAGTTCTTC
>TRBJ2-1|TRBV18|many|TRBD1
CASSPGQNYNEQFF
TGTGCCAGCTCACCGGGACAGAATTACAATGAGCAGTTCTTC
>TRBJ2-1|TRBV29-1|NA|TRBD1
CSVVQGVDLNEQFF
TGCAGCGTTGTCCAGGGGGTGGATTTAAATGAGCAGTTCTTC
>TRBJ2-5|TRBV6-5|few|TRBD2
CASSYTASGGQETQYF
TGTGCCAGCAGTTACACGGCTAGCGGGGGCCAAGAGACCCAGTACTTC
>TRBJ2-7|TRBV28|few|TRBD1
CACYSTGVSYEQYF
TGTGCCTGCTACTCGACAGGGGTCTCCTACGAGCAGTACTTC
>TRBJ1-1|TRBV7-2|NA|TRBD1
CASSVRQGGLAFF
TGTGCCAGCAGCGTCAGACAGGGGGGTTTAGCTTTCTTT
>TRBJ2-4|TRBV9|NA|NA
CASSVDGAPDTQYF
TGTGCCAGCAGCGTAGACGGGGCCCCTGACACTCAGTACTTC
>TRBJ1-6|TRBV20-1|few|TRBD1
CSATRDSCFYNSPLHF
TGCAGTGCGACCCGGGACAGCTGTTTCTATAATTCACCCCTCCACTTT
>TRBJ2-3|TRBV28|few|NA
CASSFRGRRTDTQYF
TGTGCCAGCAGTTTTAGGGGCAGGCGCACAGATACGCAGTATTTT
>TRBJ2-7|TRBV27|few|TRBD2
CASSPTSLAGSSYEQYF
TGTGCCAGCAGTCCGACCTCACTAGCGGGGAGCTCCTACGAGCAGTACTTC
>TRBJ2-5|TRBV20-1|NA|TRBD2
CSAILAGQETQYF
TGCAGTGCTATTCTAGCGGGCCAAGAGACCCAGTACTTC
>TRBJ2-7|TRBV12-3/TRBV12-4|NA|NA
CASSGGVTYNEQYF
TGTGCCAGCTCGGGCGGGGTGACCTACAATGAGCAGTACTTC
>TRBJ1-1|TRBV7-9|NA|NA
CASNREASTEAFF
TGTGCCAGCAACAGGGAGGCGAGCACTGAAGCTTTCTTT
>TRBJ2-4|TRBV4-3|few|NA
CASSQVGSAKNIQYF
TGCGCCAGCAGCCAAGTAGGGTCCGCCAAAAACATTCAGTACTTC
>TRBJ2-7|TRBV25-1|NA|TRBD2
CASSEPSGTSGNNEQYF
TGTGCCAGCAGTGAACCCTCCGGGACTAGCGGAAACAATGAGCAGTACTTC
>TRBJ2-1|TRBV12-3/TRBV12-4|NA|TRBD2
CASSFILAGVSEQFF
TGTGCCAGCAGTTTTATCCTAGCGGGAGTAAGTGAGCAGTTCTTC